This T cell receptor (beta chain) stems from a study of T-cell reconstitution after alpha-beta-depleted transplantation in children. The study's findings and limits: Recipient T cells and thymic progenitors that survived were the source of the high TCRbeta diversity seen at day 60 in some patients. Most T-cell counts and diversity one year after the transplant came from T cells that were newly produced. Reports say that about two months after transplant, the alpha-beta T cells came out of several hundred graft clones that had expanded.

Germline CDR1 is KGHDR and CDR2 is SFDVKD. The CDR3 spans 14 residues. The V and J ends lost 2 bases and 2 bases respectively, with 7 bases between them. There are a few counts of this clonotype. The target antigen is unknown. For TCRbeta, the library was prepared with unique molecular identifiers. MiXCR, run by TCRdb on the PCR reads, gives a single entry per CDR3 protein. Here the sample spans about 220,000 distinct CDR3 sequences, about a sixth being singletons. V gene TRBV24-1 combines with J gene TRBJ2-3; D may be TRBD2 (6 bases). The receptor was derived from a male patient aged 2-15 years who had a stem cell transplant for acute lymphoblastic leukemia, so the T cells may come from the graft donor. The sample was PBMCs, mostly from graft donor cells, taken 360 days after TCRalphabeta/CD19-depleted stem cell transplant. The CDR3 DNA reads as TGTGCCACCAGTGATTGGGACTCCACAGATACGCAGTATTTT. It encodes CATSDWDSTDTQYF.